The 21 T cell receptor beta chains below all came from one sample that was sequenced in a study of CD4 T cells in relation to SARS-CoV-2 and coronaviruses. These receptors' targets are unknown. Unexposed donor CD4+ T cells date from 2011-2018, before the COVID-19 pandemic. The cells were cultured for around ten days before CD4+ T cells were isolated. Produced via immunoSEQ multiplex PCR; TCRdb's table is partial and in-frame only. The sample yields 20,000 to 25,000 clones, about 80% seen once. The sequenced sample consisted of CD4+ T cells from PBMCs, cultured in vitro. These TCRs come from a human donor in good health.

This chain joins TRBV19 and TRBJ2-3; possibly TRBD1 or TRBD2 for D (5 bases each). Trimming stripped 3 bases from V and 2 bases from J, with 9 bases between. CDR3 size: 14 residues. The V gene's germline CDR1 is LNHDA and CDR2 SQIVND (reference sequence). This CDR3 reads CASSISGTTDTQYF. CDR3 nucleotide sequence: TGTGCCAGTAGTATTTCCGGGACCACAGATACGCAGTATTTT.

About this clone itself: One end of the junction does not line up with germline, which may come from a read error. V gene TRBV3-1 (or the pseudogene TRBV3-2) combines with J gene TRBJ2-7; tentatively, D is TRBD1 (5 bases). Germline V gene sequence: CDR1 LGHDT, CDR2 YNNKEL (reference sequence). CDR3 size: 12 residues. CDR3 in DNA: TGTGCCAGCAGCCAAGCTCACCAGGGCAAGCACTTC. The encoded protein is CASSQAHQGKHF.

This rearrangement joins TRBV5-1 to TRBJ1-3; D is ambiguous. The V end lost 2 bases, the J end lost 4 bases, and 10 bases lay between the germline ends. CDR1 SGHRS and CDR2 YFSETQ come from the germline V gene. The CDR3 totals 14 residues. CDR3 in amino acids: CASSLGMGGNTIYF. The CDR3 nucleotides are TGCGCCAGCAGCTTAGGTATGGGAGGAAACACCATATATTTT.

The V gene is TRBV28, the J gene TRBJ2-6, with TRBD1 matching over 12 bases. V shed 1 base and J 1 base; nucleotides not matched to a gene: 5. This CDR3 contains 19 residues. CDR1 and CDR2 (germline): MDHEN, SYDVKM. The CDR3 here is CASSLSWDRGQSGANVLTF. The CDR3 nucleotides read TGTGCCAGCAGTTTATCGTGGGACAGGGGGCAGTCTGGGGCCAACGTCCTGACTTTC. Drawing the rest from reference TRBV28 and TRBJ2-6, the complete variable domain is DVKVTQSSRYLVKRTGEKVFLECVQDMDHENMFWYRQDPGLGLRLIYFSYDVKMKEKGDIPEGYSVSREKKERFSLILESASTNQTSMYLCASSLSWDRGQSGANVLTFGAGSRLTVL.

This chain connects TRBV6-2 or TRBV6-3 to TRBJ1-4; 7 nucleotides align to TRBD1. J was trimmed by 6 bases and V by 5 bases; bases with no gene match: 12. The CDR3 sequence is 16 residues long. Germline V gene data show CDR1 as MNHEY and CDR2 as SVGEGT. This CDR3 is CASSLYSDRSDEKLFF. CDR3 sequence (DNA): TGTGCCAGCAGTCTATATTCGGACAGGTCTGATGAAAAACTGTTTTTT.

The genes are TRBV9 and TRBJ2-7, with TRBD2 as a possible D gene (5 bases). This CDR3 is 14 amino acids long. Trimming took 4 bases from V and 0 from J, leaving 11 bases between them. CDR1 SGDLS and CDR2 YYNGEE come from the germline V gene. The CDR3 here is CASSPRGSSYEQYF. The CDR3 nucleotides are TGTGCCAGCAGCCCTCGTGGGAGCTCCTACGAGCAGTACTTC.

By proportion, this clone is medium-sized (0.01 to 0.1%). The V call is TRBV24-1, the J call TRBJ2-2, with TRBD2 matching over 8 bases. Germline CDR1 reads KGHDR; CDR2 reads SFDVKD. The V gene end was trimmed by 1 base and the J gene end by 3 bases; junction bases not matched to a gene: 0. This CDR3 has 15 amino acids. Here the CDR3 DNA reads TGTGCCACCAGTGATTTAGCGGGAGACACCGGGGAGCTGTTTTTT. Its protein product is CATSDLAGDTGELFF.

The chain is built from TRBV9 and TRBJ2-3; maybe TRBD2 (6 bases). The CDR3 length is 18 residues. V lost 4 bases and J 2 bases, leaving 23 bases between the germline ends. Looked up from germline, CDR1 is SGDLS and CDR2 is YYNGEE. CDR3 nucleotides: TGTGCCAGCAGCACTCCGAAGGTGGGAGGAGCTAACACAGATACGCAGTATTTT. It translates to CASSTPKVGGANTDTQYF.

The chain carries TRBV7-8 and TRBJ1-1; 8 nucleotides align to TRBD1. CDR3 size: 13 residues. Germline V gene sequence: CDR1 SGHVS, CDR2 FQNEAQ. The trim removed 5 bases at V and 10 bases at J, leaving 9 bases unmatched. The CDR3 spells CASSPGDRPLAFF. The CDR3 region has the DNA TGTGCCAGCAGCCCGGGGGACAGGCCTCTAGCTTTCTTT.

This clone was seen only a few times. The V and J genes are TRBV5-1 and TRBJ1-4, with D unclear. Per germline, CDR1 SGHRS and CDR2 YFSETQ. Trimming stripped 2 bases from V and 1 base from J, with 6 bases between. The CDR3 is 14 amino acids. The CDR3 nucleotides are TGCGCCAGCAGCTTCTCTCGAACTAATGAAAAACTGTTTTTT. Amino acids: CASSFSRTNEKLFF.

The chain recombines TRBV14 with TRBJ2-2, with D perhaps assigned TRBD1 or TRBD2 (5 bases each). This CDR3 is built from 15 residues. The germline CDR1 and CDR2 sequences are SGHDN and FVKESK. Trimming removed 6 bases from V and 4 bases from J, with 15 bases in between. The DNA for the CDR3 is TGTGCCAGCAGTTCCATCGGGGCGGGCACCGGGGAGCTGTTTTTT. It translates to CASSSIGAGTGELFF.

The rearrangement joins TRBV5-8 to TRBJ2-2, with TRBD1 identical over 7 bases. Germline CDR1 reads SGHTS; CDR2 reads YDEGEE. V shed 4 bases, J shed 1 base, and the junction held 7 bases outside the gene matches. The CDR3 totals 16 residues. CDR3 protein: CASSPGTAGNTGELFF. CDR3 nucleotide sequence: TGTGCCAGCAGCCCGGGGACAGCAGGGAACACCGGGGAGCTGTTTTTT.

This clone was seen only once. The chain uses TRBV12-3 or TRBV12-4 and TRBJ2-2; D uncertain. The CDR3 is 12 residues long. Trimming shortened V by 5 bases and J by 3 bases, and 4 bases separated the two germline ends. The CDR3: CASSPYTGELFF. CDR3 in DNA: TGTGCCAGCAGTCCCTACACCGGGGAGCTGTTTTTT.

This sequence joins TRBV4-2 and TRBJ2-5, with D possibly matching TRBD2 (6 bases). Germline values: CDR1 LGHNA, CDR2 YNFKEQ. V lost 4 bases, J lost 5 bases, and 17 bases lay in between. This CDR3 spans 15 amino acids. DNA for the CDR3: TGTGCCAGCAGCCCCTTGGTCGGCGGGGCGGAGACCCAGTACTTC. Encoded protein: CASSPLVGGAETQYF.

V and J are TRBV11-2 and TRBJ2-7, with a tentative D call TRBD2 (7 bases). This CDR3 is 15 amino acids long. Between the trimmed V and J ends, which lost 2 bases and 5 bases, there was a span of 16 bases. CDR1 and CDR2 (germline): SGHAT, FQNNGV. For the CDR3, the DNA is TGTGCCAGCAGCTTAAGACCTGCGGGGGCCGACGAGCAGTACTTC. It is translated as CASSLRPAGADEQYF.

The rearrangement links TRBV5-6 to TRBJ2-3; D may be TRBD1 (5 bases). V gave up 0 bases and J gave up 3 bases, with 14 bases separating them. Germline loops: CDR1 SGHDT, CDR2 YYEEEE. The CDR3 contains 16 residues. CDR3 loop: CASSLVPGQGTDTQYF. CDR3 in DNA: TGTGCCAGCAGCTTGGTTCCAGGCCAGGGAACAGATACGCAGTATTTT.

V usage is TRBV30 and J usage is TRBJ1-2, with a possible D match to TRBD1 (5 bases). This CDR3 is built from 14 residues. V shed 0 bases and J shed 6 bases, with 14 bases lying between them. Germline V gives CDR1 GTSNPN, CDR2 SVGIG (reference sequence). The CDR3 sequence: CAWSVGHGRHGYTF. The CDR3 DNA reads TGTGCCTGGAGTGTCGGACACGGCAGGCATGGCTACACCTTC.

This clone has just one count. The chain recombines TRBV2 with TRBJ1-1, with a possible D match to TRBD1 (6 bases). Germline V gene data show CDR1 as SNHLY and CDR2 as FYNNEI. This CDR3 has 13 amino acids. Trimming stripped 2 bases from V and 7 bases from J, with 11 bases between. The CDR3 DNA follows: TGTGCCAGCAGTGAACTGCAGGGGATTGAAGCTTTCTTT. Protein: CASSELQGIEAFF.

The V and J genes are TRBV6-1 and TRBJ1-6; 8 bases are shared with TRBD1. CDR1 and CDR2 from the germline V gene are MNHNS and SASEGT. Trimming at V came to 2 bases and at J to 13 bases, leaving 10 bases not matched to a gene. CDR3 length: 15 residues. CDR3 residues: CASSEFLDRVFPLHF. The CDR3 DNA follows: TGTGCCAGCAGTGAATTTCTGGACAGGGTTTTCCCCCTCCACTTT.

This clone is judged medium-sized (0.01 to 0.1%). The chain uses TRBV7-2 and TRBJ2-3; D gene uncertain. V was cut by 5 bases and J by 4 bases, with 13 bases left in between. The CDR3 is 14 residues long. Germline lookup yields CDR1 SGHTA and CDR2 FQGNSA. The CDR3 is CASSVYLSADTQYF. CDR3 DNA sequence: TGTGCCAGCAGCGTGTATTTGTCGGCAGATACGCAGTATTTT.

V and J are TRBV10-2 and TRBJ1-5; D perhaps matches TRBD1 (5 bases). This CDR3 contains 13 residues. V shed 4 bases and J shed 5 bases, with 9 bases lying between them. Germline V lookup: CDR1 WSHSY, CDR2 SAAADI. DNA of the CDR3: TGCGCCAGCAGTGGGGGACTATATCAGCCCCAGCATTTT. It codes for CASSGGLYQPQHF.